This T cell receptor (beta chain) emerged from a study of blood T cell repertoires in COVID-19 (dated by TCRdb to the early 2020s). Describing the broader study: Samples covering the acute and convalescent phases of COVID-19 were provided by collaborators in the United States, Italy and Spain. Where HLA class I and class II types were available, the types were taken from metadata supplied by the sample provider, not from assay-based typing. The sample metadata nearly always contained a de-identified subject ID, COVID-19 status, age in years and sex. Deeply sampled blood TCRbeta repertoires from subjects exposed to, actively infected with, or recovered from COVID-19 were included in the dataset. Samples came from the ongoing ImmuneRACE study (first 160 participants) plus 1,254 subjects from 6 global collaborators. The material from the prospective study consisted of cDNA or gDNA derived from T cells, B-cell-depleted T cells, or PBMCs. The repertoires were made available in a free public database intended to serve as a resource for research on the immune response to SARS-CoV-2.

The immunoSEQ Assay, a bias-controlled multiplex PCR, was used to amplify TCRbeta CDR3 regions from genomic DNA. The published analysis was carried out like this. Nucleated cell counts per sample were estimated from amplification of reference gene primers within the assay. To quantify the absolute abundance of each unique TCRbeta CDR3 rearrangement, sequence reads were collapsed and filtered. For each sample, productive Simpson clonality was calculated as the square root of Simpson's diversity index across productive rearrangements. Drawn from immuneACCESS, this table holds only the in-frame rearrangements with V and J called that TCRdb kept. Clones are partly lost; checked studies trace under half to an unresolved V gene and leave the rest unexplained. V and J calls plus clone size are reproduced from that table; the DNA served to infer D and trimming. In this sample the table shows some 55,000 clones, around 83% of which occur a single time. The biggest ten clones account for about 1.8% of the sample.

A word on this clone: Its antigen is still unknown. The record has no base qualities; no much larger clone is one base away.

What the work shows at the level of the full study, not this receptor alone: The amount of clinical and demographic metadata varied by source and participant and was provided uncurated.

The CDR3 holds 15 amino acids from the cysteine to the phenylalanine. Here the CDR3 DNA is all that survives: 45 bases in frame from base 1. The germline V gene provides CDR1 SQVTM and CDR2 ANQGSEA. Trimming accounts for 5 bases at V and 4 bases at J, while the number of junction bases matched to no gene is 10. Each collaborating institution followed its own protocols to collect whole blood in K2EDTA tubes. Collaborator samples were shipped for TCRbeta analysis as frozen whole blood, isolated PBMCs, or DNA extracted from either sample type. The sample comprised peripheral blood. The V gene is TRBV29-1 and the J gene is TRBJ2-1; 8 bases in the middle match TRBD2. The sequence was obtained from a woman aged 55 to 70 with acute or convalescent COVID-19. The DNA sequence reads TGCAGCGTTCACCTAGCGGGTTCGAGGTACAATGAGCAGTTCTTC. It codes for CSVHLAGSRYNEQFF.